This TCR beta chain came from a study of human versus mouse CDR3 diversity and MHC coevolution. V lost 5 bases, J lost 1 base, and 8 bases stayed unmatched. CDR1 SGHTA and CDR2 FQGNSA come from the germline V gene. This CDR3 region has 16 residues. The method was immunoSEQ multiplex PCR; TCRdb's version includes in-frame clones alone and lacks a portion of them. The profile covers about 77,000 clones, with approximately 90% appearing a single time and less than 0.19% taken by the ten largest. Study conclusions and caveats: Six MHC II alleles selected the human T cells.

Worth noting for this clone: Its matching antigen is unknown.

The material sequenced was naive CD4+ T cells from blood. Subset: CD45RO-negative CD62L-positive naive CD4 T cells. The chain couples TRBV7-2 to TRBJ2-5, with 9 bases identical to TRBD1. The receptor's source is a person aged 25 to 69 in good health. Written as DNA, the CDR3 is TGTGCCAGCAGCCGGACGGGACAGGGAGGCCAAGAGACCCAGTACTTC. Translated: CASSRTGQGGQETQYF.